The 20 T cell receptor beta chains presented below share a single source sample, sequenced in a study of T cell repertoires in cytomegalovirus infection (dated by TCRdb to the late 2010s). TCRdb lists the instrument as Illumina HiSeq 1500. TCRdb cleaned the public reads at Q25 with fastp, built clones with MiXCR and kept in-frame beta chains. Rows are unified per CDR3 protein, each entry keeping the most common DNA and genes. The table for this sample lists around 250,000 distinct CDR3 sequences; over 15% of them were counted only once. Over 40% of the sample is taken by the ten largest. The sample consisted of CD8+ T cells from PBMCs. These receptors came from a human donor in good health (CMV status not recorded). Some clones in this sample may be carry-over from other donors' samples.

This clonotype was picked up a small number of times. This rearrangement joins TRBV20-1 to TRBJ2-7; D possibly corresponds to TRBD2 (6 bases). V shed 0 bases and J shed 3 bases, with 9 bases lying between them. The CDR3 sequence is 13 residues long. In germline, CDR1 is DFQATT, CDR2 SNEGSKA (reference sequence). The CDR3 loop is CSARDMGGYEQYF. The CDR3 region has the DNA TGCAGTGCTAGAGATATGGGGGGCTACGAGCAGTACTTC.

This chain links TRBV5-6 with TRBJ2-1; TRBD2 matches 8 bases. This CDR3 has 17 residues. Germline CDR1 and CDR2: SGHDT and YYEEEE. Losses at the gene ends were 2 bases for V and 0 bases for J; bases not matched to a gene: 7. The CDR3 loop reads CASSFETSGSSYNEQFF. Here the CDR3 DNA reads TGTGCCAGCAGCTTTGAGACCAGCGGGAGCTCCTACAATGAGCAGTTCTTC.

This clonotype was counted ten times or more. This rearrangement joins TRBV7-2 to TRBJ1-1, with 7 bases lining up with TRBD1. With 4 bases clipped from V and 3 bases from J, the junction kept 8 bases outside the gene matches. The CDR3 runs 15 residues. CDR1 is SGHTA and CDR2 is FQGNSA in the germline V gene. The CDR3 sequence is CASSSWGQPYTEAFF. The CDR3 region has the DNA TGTGCCAGCAGCTCGTGGGGACAGCCTTACACTGAAGCTTTCTTT.

The sample holds many counts of this clonotype. The chain links TRBV11-2 to TRBJ2-3; the D gene is possibly TRBD1 (5 bases). Germline lookup yields CDR1 SGHAT and CDR2 FQNNGV. The CDR3 totals 16 residues. Trimming cost V 3 bases and J 6 bases, with 19 bases left between them. The CDR3: CASSFADSHLYDTQYF. CDR3 coding DNA: TGTGCCAGCAGCTTTGCCGACAGCCACTTGTACGATACGCAGTATTTT.

This clonotype was counted many times. The chain links TRBV7-2 to TRBJ1-2; tentatively, D is TRBD1 (6 bases). CDR1 is SGHTA, CDR2 FQGNSA, per germline. Trimming left V 5 bases short and J 3 bases short, with 16 bases between. The CDR3 totals 15 residues. The CDR3 sequence: CASSPTGSSHYGYTF. The DNA of the CDR3 is TGTGCCAGCAGCCCGACAGGATCCAGCCACTATGGCTACACCTTC.

The chain uses TRBV27 and TRBJ2-3; D ambiguous. Germline V gene lookup returns CDR1 MNHEY and CDR2 SMNVEV (reference sequence). The germline V and J ends were trimmed by 5 bases and 1 base, with 22 bases remaining between them. CDR3 length: 18 residues. CDR3 protein: CASSGHFPPNEGTDTQYF. DNA of the CDR3: TGTGCCAGCAGTGGCCACTTTCCCCCAAATGAAGGCACAGATACGCAGTATTTT.

In this sample, this clonotype turned up a few times. The chain joins TRBV27 to TRBJ1-2; 7 bases line up with TRBD1. The V segment lost 6 bases and the J segment 4 bases; nucleotides outside the gene matches: 11. CDR1 and CDR2 from the germline V gene are MNHEY and SMNVEV (reference sequence). The CDR3 consists of 15 residues. The CDR3 reads CASRHSGTDLYGYTF. The CDR3 DNA is TGTGCCAGCAGGCATTCAGGGACAGATCTCTATGGCTACACCTTC.

This chain uses TRBV5-6 with TRBJ2-1; D call uncertain. V lost 1 base to trimming and J lost 0 bases, with 8 bases between them. Germline V gene data show CDR1 as SGHDT and CDR2 as YYEEEE. This CDR3 region has 15 residues. The CDR3 loop is CASSLSRSSYNEQFF. The DNA for the CDR3 is TGTGCCAGCAGCTTGTCCAGGAGCTCCTACAATGAGCAGTTCTTC.

This CDR3 is CASRTSGGPSSYNEQFF. In DNA form, the CDR3 reads TGCGCCAGTAGGACTAGCGGGGGGCCGAGCTCCTACAATGAGCAGTTCTTC. V and J are TRBV4-1 and TRBJ2-1; 14 bases line up with TRBD2. The V and J ends lost 9 bases and 0 bases, in that order; junction bases with no gene match: 7. The V gene's germline CDR1 is MGHRA and CDR2 YSYEKL. This CDR3 is 17 amino acids long.

This clonotype was recorded a few times. V usage is TRBV4-1 and J usage is TRBJ1-6; a weak D match, TRBD1 (5 bases). The CDR3 has 15 residues. CDR1 and CDR2 (germline): MGHRA, YSYEKL. Trimming removed 5 bases at V and 3 bases at J, with 11 bases between. The CDR3 DNA follows: TGCGCCAGCAGCACGGGGGAAATCTATAATTCACCCCTCCACTTT. This gives the protein CASSTGEIYNSPLHF.

This clonotype turned up a few times. V gene TRBV5-4 combines with J gene TRBJ2-2; 7 nucleotides align to TRBD1. The CDR3 runs 12 residues. Germline loops: CDR1 SGHNT, CDR2 YYREEE (reference sequence). With V trimmed by 5 bases and J by 7 bases, 2 bases remained unmatched. CDR3 sequence reads: CASRTGSGELFF. In nucleotides, the CDR3 is TGTGCCAGCAGGACAGGGAGCGGGGAGCTGTTTTTT. Together with reference TRBV5-4 and TRBJ2-2, the CDR3 gives the full variable domain: ETGVTQSPTHLIKTRGQQVTLRCSSQSGHNTVSWYQQALGQGPQFIFQYYREEENGRGNFPPRFSGLQFPNYSSELNVNALELDDSALYLCASRTGSGELFFGEGSRLTVL.

The table lists this clonotype with a few counts. The rearrangement uses TRBV12-3 or TRBV12-4 and TRBJ2-5, with a tentative D call TRBD2 (6 bases). The CDR3 covers 13 residues. V was trimmed by 3 bases and J by 4 bases, leaving 9 bases between them. CDR3 DNA: TGTGCCAGCAGTTTGGAGGGGCCAGAGACCCAGTACTTC. It specifies CASSLEGPETQYF.

Here the CDR3 DNA reads TGCAGCGTTGAAGCGAGGGGTCGAATAGAACCGAACACCGGGGAGCTGTTTTTT. Translating it yields CSVEARGRIEPNTGELFF. The rearrangement uses TRBV29-1 and TRBJ2-2, with D perhaps being TRBD1 or TRBD2 (5 bases each). The V and J ends lost 1 base and 0 bases respectively, with 18 bases between them. Germline values: CDR1 SQVTM, CDR2 ANQGSEA. The CDR3 length is 18 residues.

This rearrangement joins TRBV20-1 to TRBJ2-1; possibly TRBD1 or TRBD2 for D (6 bases each). The CDR3 is 13 residues long. V lost 3 bases, J lost 6 bases, and 12 bases lay in between. Per germline, CDR1 DFQATT and CDR2 SNEGSKA (reference sequence). The CDR3 here is CSASWGARNEQFF. In nucleotides, the CDR3 is TGCAGTGCTAGCTGGGGGGCTCGCAATGAGCAGTTCTTC.

This clonotype was seen only a few times. V gene TRBV5-4 combines with J gene TRBJ1-1; no definite D call. Germline CDR1 and CDR2: SGHNT and YYREEE (reference sequence). The CDR3 spans 17 residues. Trimming stripped 0 bases from V and 1 base from J, with 16 bases between. CDR3 nucleotides: TGTGCCAGCAGCTTGGAGGCGAAAGGGTCTTCGAACACTGAAGCTTTCTTT. Its translation is CASSLEAKGSSNTEAFF.

This clonotype was picked up many times. The chain recombines TRBV27 with TRBJ1-2; 7 nucleotides agree with TRBD1. Germline-derived CDR1 and CDR2 are MNHEY and SMNVEV (reference sequence). The CDR3 contains 18 residues. V was pared by 3 bases and J by 3 bases, with 16 bases of the junction left unmatched. CDR3 sequence reads: CASSFSIERGRNYYGYTF. The CDR3 nucleotides are TGTGCCAGCAGTTTCTCAATCGAGAGGGGGCGCAACTACTATGGCTACACCTTC.

This clonotype was observed a handful of times. The chain links TRBV27 to TRBJ1-2; D possibly corresponds to TRBD1 (5 bases). CDR1 MNHEY and CDR2 SMNVEV come from the germline V gene (reference sequence). V shed 8 bases and J shed 6 bases, with 13 bases lying between them. The CDR3 has 12 amino acids. CDR3 sequence (DNA): TGTGCCAGCCGTGGGGGAGGAGATGGCTACACCTTC. This sequence encodes CASRGGGDGYTF.

This clonotype has a handful of counts. The chain couples TRBV6-4 to TRBJ2-6, with 11 bases aligning to TRBD2. The CDR3 has 17 residues. Germline assignment: CDR1 MRHNA and CDR2 SNTAGT. With 3 bases clipped from V and 0 bases from J, the junction kept 1 base outside the gene matches. The CDR3 region is CASSETSGGSGANVLTF. CDR3 DNA: TGTGCCAGCAGTGAAACTAGCGGGGGCTCTGGGGCCAACGTCCTGACTTTC.

This clonotype was observed a handful of times. The rearrangement uses TRBV5-1 and TRBJ1-1, with 9 bases lining up with TRBD1. Looked up from germline, CDR1 is SGHRS and CDR2 is YFSETQ. V lost 4 bases, J lost 2 bases, and 9 bases stayed unmatched. This CDR3 is 16 amino acids long. CDR3 loop: CASSVTGGAGNTEAFF. CDR3 DNA: TGCGCCAGCAGCGTAACAGGGGGCGCGGGCAACACTGAAGCTTTCTTT.

This clonotype was counted only a few times. The J gene is TRBJ2-7, the V gene TRBV7-9; tentatively, D is TRBD1 or TRBD2 (5 bases each). The CDR3 consists of 15 residues. V dropped 6 bases and J dropped 5 bases, with 20 bases sitting between them. Germline V CDR1 and CDR2: SEHNR, FQNEAQ (reference sequence). The CDR3 here is CASSLTGTYKDEQYF. CDR3 in DNA: TGTGCCAGCAGTTTAACCGGGACCTACAAGGACGAGCAGTACTTC.